What follows is one T cell receptor (beta chain) and its context. V lost 2 bases and J 0 bases, leaving 8 bases between the germline ends. The CDR3 has 16 amino acids. Looked up from germline, CDR1 is SGHTA and CDR2 is FQGTGA. The entry originates in a study of control samples from healthy donors and cancer patients. Profiling relied on immunoSEQ multiplex PCR, and the TCRdb table lists in-frame clones only, not all of them. The repertoire holds about 34,000 clones, with about 94% as singletons. This receptor was obtained from a man aged 40-49 years with colorectal cancer. The sequenced sample was PBMCs. The chain links TRBV7-3 to TRBJ2-6; D unclear. The CDR3 bases are TGTGCCAGCAGCTTAGGCAGCCCCTCTGGGGCCAACGTCCTGACTTTC. Protein sequence: CASSLGSPSGANVLTF. The variable domain in full, with the rest retrieved from reference TRBV7-3 and TRBJ2-6, is GAGVSQTPSNKVTEKGKYVELRCDPISGHTALYWYRQSLGQGPEFLIYFQGTGAADDSGLPNDRFFAVRPEGSVSTLKIQRTERGDSAVYLCASSLGSPSGANVLTFGAGSRLTVL.